This T cell receptor (beta chain) came from a study of PD-1 blockade in classical Hodgkin lymphoma. Broader study findings: Relative to healthy donors, newly diagnosed patients reportedly had lower baseline TCR diversity, which was reported as lower still in relapsed/refractory patients.

The CDR3 has 18 amino acids. The V end lost 6 bases, the J end lost 5 bases, and 25 bases lay between the germline ends. Looked up from germline, CDR1 is SNHLY and CDR2 is FYNNEI. Following autologous stem cell transplantation, relapse occurred in every patient, and exposure to brentuximab vedotin varied. For this clone: As yet, its antigen is unknown.

TCRdb's copy holds only in-frame clones and misses some; the assay was immunoSEQ multiplex PCR. The sample holds nearly 60,000 clones, 75% to 95% seen once. Sequencing used peripheral blood mononuclear cells (PBMCs), obtained before the second cycle of nivolumab. This clonotype originated in a human donor with classical Hodgkin lymphoma. This chain links TRBV2 with TRBJ2-2, with D possibly matching TRBD2 (6 bases). The CDR3 DNA follows: TGTGCCAGCAGGGGGGGAACGGGCCGGCTAGCCGGAACCGGGGAGCTGTTTTTT. The encoded protein is CASRGGTGRLAGTGELFF.